A selection of T cell receptor beta chains follows, all from one sample in a study of cytomegalovirus exposure and HLA in healthy donors. Here immunoSEQ multiplex PCR was the method, and the copy in TCRdb shows in-frame clones only, minus some. The data show approximately 190,000 clones, approximately 88% seen once. Sequencing was performed on PBMCs. The source of these receptors is a woman in her forties or fifties in good health and CMV-seropositive. CDR3s include the opening cysteine and the closing phenylalanine or tryptophan. The order of the fields is V gene, D gene, clone size, J gene, CDR3 DNA, CDR3 protein. The D gene is left open where the match is weak. Size is stated for part of the rows, as once, few or many counts, or as a class when the clone is expanded.

V gene: TRBV27
D gene: -
clone size: -
J gene: TRBJ1-5
CDR3 DNA: TGTGCCAGCAGCCCAAGCGGGATGGGAGTCAGCAATCAGCCCCAGCATTTT
CDR3 protein: CASSPSGMGVSNQPQHF

V gene: TRBV7-8
D gene: TRBD1
clone size: -
J gene: TRBJ2-2
CDR3 DNA: TGTGCCAGCAGCTTAGAGACCACAGGGGGCGTTAAAACCGGGGAGCTGTTTTTT
CDR3 protein: CASSLETTGGVKTGELFF

V gene: TRBV30
D gene: TRBD1
clone size: -
J gene: TRBJ1-1
CDR3 DNA: TGTGCCTGGAGCCACAGGGGCACTGAAGCTTTCTTT
CDR3 protein: CAWSHRGTEAFF

V gene: TRBV14
D gene: -
clone size: medium-sized
J gene: TRBJ1-4
CDR3 DNA: TGTGCCAGCAGCCAAGACCAGGGATATCGACTGTTTTTT
CDR3 protein: CASSQDQGYRLFF

V gene: TRBV7-2
D gene: -
clone size: -
J gene: TRBJ2-3
CDR3 DNA: TGTGCCAGCAGCTTAAAAGGACTAGCAGGGGGAGATACGCAGTATTTT
CDR3 protein: CASSLKGLAGGDTQYF

V gene: TRBV5-6
D gene: -
clone size: few
J gene: TRBJ1-2
CDR3 DNA: TGTGCCAGCAGCGTTAGCGGGGGCCCCTATGGCTACACCTTC
CDR3 protein: CASSVSGGPYGYTF

V gene: TRBV5-5
D gene: -
clone size: -
J gene: TRBJ2-7
CDR3 DNA: TGTGCCAGCAGCTTGGAGGGAGTGGGACTCGTGTCCGTCGAGCAGTACTTC
CDR3 protein: CASSLEGVGLVSVEQYF

V gene: TRBV19
D gene: TRBD1
clone size: -
J gene: TRBJ1-6
CDR3 DNA: TGTGCCAGTAGTATCGACAGGGATTCACCCCTCCACTTT
CDR3 protein: CASSIDRDSPLHF

V gene: TRBV11-3
D gene: TRBD1
clone size: -
J gene: TRBJ2-1
CDR3 DNA: TGTGCCAGCAGCCGGAGGACAGGGGCCTACAATGAGCAGTTCTTC
CDR3 protein: CASSRRTGAYNEQFF

V gene: TRBV5-1
D gene: TRBD1
clone size: once
J gene: TRBJ2-1
CDR3 DNA: TGCGCCAGCAGACCAGGGGGCTTCGCTAGCTCCTACAATGAGCAGTTCTTC
CDR3 protein: CASRPGGFASSYNEQFF

V gene: TRBV12-5
D gene: -
clone size: -
J gene: TRBJ1-2
CDR3 DNA: TGTGCTAGTGGTTTGCCCCGGGGGAATACTAACTATGGCTACACCTTC
CDR3 protein: CASGLPRGNTNYGYTF

V gene: TRBV18
D gene: TRBD1
clone size: -
J gene: TRBJ2-3
CDR3 DNA: TGTGCCAGCTCCCCACGGGCAGGGGGCGCGTATACGCAGTATTTT
CDR3 protein: CASSPRAGGAYTQYF

V gene: TRBV5-1
D gene: TRBD2
clone size: -
J gene: TRBJ2-3
CDR3 DNA: TGCGCCAGCAGCTTGGCCCTAGCGGGGGGCCCAACCACCACAGATACGCAGTATTTT
CDR3 protein: CASSLALAGGPTTTDTQYF

V gene: TRBV7-3
D gene: TRBD2
clone size: -
J gene: TRBJ2-3
CDR3 DNA: TGTGCCAGCAGCTTAGCGGGGGCAGATACGCAGTATTTT
CDR3 protein: CASSLAGADTQYF

V gene: TRBV19
D gene: -
clone size: -
J gene: TRBJ2-7
CDR3 DNA: TGTGCCAGTAGTATCTCGAAACTTGGCTCCTACGAGCAGTACTTC
CDR3 protein: CASSISKLGSYEQYF

V gene: TRBV9
D gene: TRBD2
clone size: -
J gene: TRBJ2-1
CDR3 DNA: TGTGCCAGCAGCGTAGGCGGGGGGGCCTACAATGAGCAGTTCTTC
CDR3 protein: CASSVGGGAYNEQFF

V gene: TRBV5-8
D gene: -
clone size: few
J gene: TRBJ1-5
CDR3 DNA: TGTGCCAGCAGCTTTCGGGGGAGGGGCAATCAGCCCCAGCATTTT
CDR3 protein: CASSFRGRGNQPQHF

V gene: TRBV29-1
D gene: TRBD1
clone size: -
J gene: TRBJ2-5
CDR3 DNA: TGCAGCGCCACCCCGACAGGGGGCCGGGAGACCCAGTACTTC
CDR3 protein: CSATPTGGRETQYF

V gene: TRBV6-6
D gene: TRBD1
clone size: once
J gene: TRBJ1-2
CDR3 DNA: TGTGCCAGCAGTCCGGGACAGGTCGACCACTGGTATGGCTACACCTTC
CDR3 protein: CASSPGQVDHWYGYTF

V gene: TRBV7-2
D gene: TRBD2
clone size: -
J gene: TRBJ2-5
CDR3 DNA: TGTGCCAGCATCCCGACTAGCGCTCAAGAGACCCAGTACTTC
CDR3 protein: CASIPTSAQETQYF

V gene: TRBV27
D gene: TRBD2
clone size: -
J gene: TRBJ2-1
CDR3 DNA: TGTGCCAGCAGTTTCTTAAACTCGGGGGGTGAGCAGTTCTTC
CDR3 protein: CASSFLNSGGEQFF

V gene: TRBV18
D gene: TRBD1
clone size: -
J gene: TRBJ1-1
CDR3 DNA: TGTGCCAGCTCATCCGAACAGGGGCGAGTGAACACTGAAGCTTTCTTT
CDR3 protein: CASSSEQGRVNTEAFF

V gene: TRBV6-6
D gene: -
clone size: few
J gene: TRBJ1-1
CDR3 DNA: TGTGCCAGCACGAGCGTGAACACTGAAGCTTTCTTT
CDR3 protein: CASTSVNTEAFF

V gene: TRBV6-6
D gene: -
clone size: -
J gene: TRBJ2-7
CDR3 DNA: TGTGCCAGCACCCCGAACTTTAGCTCCTACGAGCAGTACTTC
CDR3 protein: CASTPNFSSYEQYF

V gene: TRBV5-1
D gene: TRBD2
clone size: -
J gene: TRBJ2-1
CDR3 DNA: TGCGCCAGCAGCTTGGAGGCTAGCGGGGGGAATGGCAATGAGCAGTTCTTC
CDR3 protein: CASSLEASGGNGNEQFF

V gene: TRBV10-3
D gene: -
clone size: -
J gene: TRBJ2-5
CDR3 DNA: TGTGCCATCAAGTCGGTCGAGCGGGAGACCCAGTACTTC
CDR3 protein: CAIKSVERETQYF

V gene: TRBV10-2
D gene: -
clone size: -
J gene: TRBJ2-1
CDR3 DNA: TGCGCCAGCATGGGGGGCTCCTACAATGAGCAGTTCTTC
CDR3 protein: CASMGGSYNEQFF

V gene: TRBV7-2
D gene: -
clone size: -
J gene: TRBJ1-5
CDR3 DNA: TGTGCCAGCAGCCTAGTTGGGGGGAGCAATCAGCCCCAGCATTTT
CDR3 protein: CASSLVGGSNQPQHF

V gene: TRBV10-3
D gene: -
clone size: -
J gene: TRBJ1-2
CDR3 DNA: TGTGCCATCAGTGAGTCCGCTGGAGCCTACTATGGCTACACCTTC
CDR3 protein: CAISESAGAYYGYTF

V gene: TRBV4-1
D gene: -
clone size: once
J gene: TRBJ2-2
CDR3 DNA: TGCGCCAGCAGCCAAGATCTCGGGCCCCTAGAGGGCGGGGAGCTGTTTTTT
CDR3 protein: CASSQDLGPLEGGELFF

V gene: TRBV5-1
D gene: TRBD1
clone size: -
J gene: TRBJ2-7
CDR3 DNA: TGCGCCAGCAGACCAGGGGGCTCCTACGAGCAGTACTTC
CDR3 protein: CASRPGGSYEQYF

V gene: TRBV7-2
D gene: -
clone size: -
J gene: TRBJ2-2
CDR3 DNA: TGTGCCAGCAGCTTAGTCAGGTCCGGGGAGCTGTTTTTT
CDR3 protein: CASSLVRSGELFF

V gene: TRBV6-1
D gene: -
clone size: once
J gene: TRBJ1-1
CDR3 DNA: TGTGCCAGCAAGCTGGGGGCGAACACTGAAGCTTTCTTT
CDR3 protein: CASKLGANTEAFF

V gene: TRBV7-2
D gene: -
clone size: -
J gene: TRBJ1-2
CDR3 DNA: TGTGCCAGCAGCTTAGGGGAGACAGGTTACTATGGCTACACCTTC
CDR3 protein: CASSLGETGYYGYTF

V gene: TRBV2
D gene: -
clone size: -
J gene: TRBJ2-6
CDR3 DNA: TGTGCCAGCAGTCGCCAGGACAGCCGCTTAGCTGGGGCCAACGTCCTGACTTTC
CDR3 protein: CASSRQDSRLAGANVLTF

V gene: TRBV29-1
D gene: -
clone size: -
J gene: TRBJ2-1
CDR3 DNA: TGCAGCGTTGAAGAGGAGCAGGGCCCCTACAATGAGCAGTTCTTC
CDR3 protein: CSVEEEQGPYNEQFF

V gene: TRBV18
D gene: -
clone size: -
J gene: TRBJ2-5
CDR3 DNA: TGTGCCAGCTCCCCTACCCGATCAGAGACCCAGTACTTC
CDR3 protein: CASSPTRSETQYF

V gene: TRBV5-1
D gene: TRBD2
clone size: -
J gene: TRBJ2-1
CDR3 DNA: TGCGCCAGCAGCCCGCGGGGGGCGTCACAATTTGAGCAGTTCTTC
CDR3 protein: CASSPRGASQFEQFF

V gene: TRBV6-5
D gene: -
clone size: -
J gene: TRBJ1-4
CDR3 DNA: TGTGCCAGCAGTTACTTATCTAATGAAGAACTGTTTTTT
CDR3 protein: CASSYLSNEELFF

V gene: TRBV25-1
D gene: -
clone size: -
J gene: TRBJ1-1
CDR3 DNA: TGTGCCAGCACCAAAACGGGGGGGACTGAAGCTTTCTTT
CDR3 protein: CASTKTGGTEAFF

V gene: TRBV6-1
D gene: TRBD1
clone size: -
J gene: TRBJ2-1
CDR3 DNA: TGTGCCAGCACCCGGGGACAGGGGGCAAAAAATGAGCAGTTCTTC
CDR3 protein: CASTRGQGAKNEQFF

V gene: TRBV2
D gene: TRBD2
clone size: -
J gene: TRBJ2-3
CDR3 DNA: TGTGCCAGCAGTACCCCACTAGCGGGGGAGCTCACAGATACGCAGTATTTT
CDR3 protein: CASSTPLAGELTDTQYF

V gene: TRBV2
D gene: TRBD1
clone size: -
J gene: TRBJ1-2
CDR3 DNA: TGTGCCAGCAGTGAAGTCCAGGGGGCGGTCCGGTATGGTGGCTACACCTTC
CDR3 protein: CASSEVQGAVRYGGYTF

V gene: TRBV7-6
D gene: -
clone size: -
J gene: TRBJ2-5
CDR3 DNA: TGTGCCAGCAGCTTAGGGACAGTAGTGGAGACCCAGTACTTC
CDR3 protein: CASSLGTVVETQYF

V gene: TRBV5-5
D gene: TRBD1
clone size: -
J gene: TRBJ1-5
CDR3 DNA: TGTGCCAGCAGCGGACAGGGGAGCAGCAATCAGCCCCAGCATTTT
CDR3 protein: CASSGQGSSNQPQHF

V gene: TRBV11-2
D gene: TRBD1
clone size: -
J gene: TRBJ1-2
CDR3 DNA: TGTGCCAGCAGCTTTCGGGGACAGGCTAACTATGGCTACACCTTC
CDR3 protein: CASSFRGQANYGYTF

V gene: TRBV4-3
D gene: -
clone size: -
J gene: TRBJ2-1
CDR3 DNA: TGCGCCAGCAGCCAAGTCCAAGGGGGGGGAAATGAGCAGTTCTTC
CDR3 protein: CASSQVQGGGNEQFF

V gene: TRBV4-2
D gene: TRBD1
clone size: -
J gene: TRBJ2-7
CDR3 DNA: TGTGCCAGCAGCCCTGGACAGGGGGTATTATACGAGCAGTACTTC
CDR3 protein: CASSPGQGVLYEQYF

V gene: TRBV2
D gene: TRBD1
clone size: -
J gene: TRBJ1-2
CDR3 DNA: TGTGCCAGCAGTGAGTCTCCGGGGCAGGGGGGTAACTATGGCTACACCTTC
CDR3 protein: CASSESPGQGGNYGYTF